Here is one T cell receptor beta chain with its context. Antigen unknown. This sample is drawn from a study of identical twins. The CDR3 runs to 15 residues. CDR1 and CDR2 from the germline V gene are SGDLS and YYNGEE. V gave up 3 bases and J gave up 0 bases, with 9 bases separating them. Whole-study findings and limits: Insertion counts were lower in abundant cord blood beta clonotypes, a trend that memory repertoires did not show. It was possible that invariant MAIT and iNKT cells partly confounded the zero-insertion analyses.

Template switching added a universal primer site, and cDNA bore unique molecular identifiers. TCRdb independently ran MiXCR on the 5' RACE reads; one entry per CDR3 protein. The profile shows 300,000 to 400,000 distinct CDR3 sequences, approximately 13% of them singletons. The sample was also linked to a second study, of yellow fever vaccine responses in identical twins.

Sequenced material: CD8+ T cells sorted from blood. This TCR was recovered from a woman aged 18-35 years in good health. This chain uses TRBV9 with TRBJ1-4; D not resolved. CDR3 sequence reads: CASSAGESTNEKLFF. In DNA, the CDR3 is TGTGCCAGCAGCGCCGGCGAATCAACTAATGAAAAACTGTTTTTT. Looking up the rest from reference TRBV9 and TRBJ1-4 gives the full variable domain: DSGVTQTPKHLITATGQRVTLRCSPRSGDLSVYWYQQSLDQGLQFLIQYYNGEERAKGNILERFSAQQFPDLHSELNLSSLELGDSALYFCASSAGESTNEKLFFGSGTQLSVL.